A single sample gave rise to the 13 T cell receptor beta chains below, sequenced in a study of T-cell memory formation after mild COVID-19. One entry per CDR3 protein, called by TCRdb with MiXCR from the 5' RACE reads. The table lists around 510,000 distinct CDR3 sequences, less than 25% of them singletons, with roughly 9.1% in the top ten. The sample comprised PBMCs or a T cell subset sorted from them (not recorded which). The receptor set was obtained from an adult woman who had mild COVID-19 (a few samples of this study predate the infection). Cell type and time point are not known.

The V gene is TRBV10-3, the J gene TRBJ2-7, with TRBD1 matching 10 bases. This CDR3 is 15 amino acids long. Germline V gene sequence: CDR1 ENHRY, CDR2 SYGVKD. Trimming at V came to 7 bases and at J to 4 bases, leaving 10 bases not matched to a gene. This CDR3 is CAITAAGQGFYEQYF. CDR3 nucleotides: TGTGCCATCACCGCCGCGGGACAGGGGTTTTACGAGCAGTACTTC.

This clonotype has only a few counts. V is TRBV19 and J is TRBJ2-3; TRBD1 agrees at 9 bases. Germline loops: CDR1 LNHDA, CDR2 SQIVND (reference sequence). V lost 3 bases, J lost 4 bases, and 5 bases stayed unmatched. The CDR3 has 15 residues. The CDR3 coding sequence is TGTGCCAGTAGTATCAGGACAGGGGTTTCAGATACGCAGTATTTT. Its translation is CASSIRTGVSDTQYF.

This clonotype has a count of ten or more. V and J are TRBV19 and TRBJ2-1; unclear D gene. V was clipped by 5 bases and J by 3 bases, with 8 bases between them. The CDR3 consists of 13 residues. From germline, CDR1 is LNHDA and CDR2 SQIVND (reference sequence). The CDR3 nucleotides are TGTGCCAGTAGTCTTGACGTCTACAATGAGCAGTTCTTC. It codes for CASSLDVYNEQFF.

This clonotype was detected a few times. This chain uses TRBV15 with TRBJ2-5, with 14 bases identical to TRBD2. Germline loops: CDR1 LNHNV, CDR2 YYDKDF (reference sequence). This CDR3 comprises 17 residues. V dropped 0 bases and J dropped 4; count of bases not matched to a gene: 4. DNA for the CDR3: TGTGCCACCAGCAGAGACCTGGGACTAGCGGGGGTAGAGACCCAGTACTTC. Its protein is CATSRDLGLAGVETQYF.

DNA of the CDR3: TGTGCCAGCAGCCCCCCTCTGGCAGGGGCGAACACTGAAGCTTTCTTT. The encoded protein is CASSPPLAGANTEAFF. V usage is TRBV7-9 and J usage is TRBJ1-1, with a weak D call TRBD1 (6 bases). This CDR3 region has 16 residues. CDR1 is SEHNR and CDR2 is FQNEAQ in the germline V gene (reference sequence). Trimming shortened V by 5 bases and J by 1 base, and 17 bases separated the two germline ends.

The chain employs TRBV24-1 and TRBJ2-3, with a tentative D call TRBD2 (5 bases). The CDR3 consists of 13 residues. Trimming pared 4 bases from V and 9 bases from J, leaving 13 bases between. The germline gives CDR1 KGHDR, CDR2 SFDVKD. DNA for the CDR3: TGTGCCACCAGTGAACGTGACCGGGAAACGCAGTATTTT. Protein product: CATSERDRETQYF.

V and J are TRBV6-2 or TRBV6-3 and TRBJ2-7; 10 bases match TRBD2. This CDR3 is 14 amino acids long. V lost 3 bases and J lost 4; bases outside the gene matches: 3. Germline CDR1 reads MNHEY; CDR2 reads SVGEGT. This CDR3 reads CASSYLTSGYEQYF. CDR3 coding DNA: TGTGCCAGCAGTTATTTGACTAGCGGGTACGAGCAGTACTTC.

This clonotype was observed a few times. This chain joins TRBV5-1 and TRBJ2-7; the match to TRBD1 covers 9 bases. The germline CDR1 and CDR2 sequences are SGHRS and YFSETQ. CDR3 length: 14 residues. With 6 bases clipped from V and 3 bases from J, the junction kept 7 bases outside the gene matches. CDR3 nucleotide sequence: TGCGCCAGCAAAACGGGACAGGGCCTCTACGAGCAGTACTTC. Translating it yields CASKTGQGLYEQYF.

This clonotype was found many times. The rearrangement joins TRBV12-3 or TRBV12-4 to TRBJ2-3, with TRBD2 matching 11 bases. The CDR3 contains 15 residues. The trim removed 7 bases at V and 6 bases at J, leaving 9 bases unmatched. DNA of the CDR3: TGTGCCAGCACCCTTACTAGCGGGGGCCTGGATACGCAGTATTTT. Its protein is CASTLTSGGLDTQYF.

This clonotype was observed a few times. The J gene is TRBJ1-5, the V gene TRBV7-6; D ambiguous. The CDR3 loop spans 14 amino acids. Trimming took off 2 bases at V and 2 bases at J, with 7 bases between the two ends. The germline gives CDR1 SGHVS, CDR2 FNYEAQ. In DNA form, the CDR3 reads TGTGCCAGCAGCTTAAGCTGGGGCAATCAGCCCCAGCATTTT. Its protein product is CASSLSWGNQPQHF. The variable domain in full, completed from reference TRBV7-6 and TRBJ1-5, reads GAGVSQSPRYKVTKRGQDVALRCDPISGHVSLYWYRQALGQGPEFLTYFNYEAQQDKSGLPNDRFSAERPEGSISTLTIQRTEQRDSAMYRCASSLSWGNQPQHFGDGTRLSIL.

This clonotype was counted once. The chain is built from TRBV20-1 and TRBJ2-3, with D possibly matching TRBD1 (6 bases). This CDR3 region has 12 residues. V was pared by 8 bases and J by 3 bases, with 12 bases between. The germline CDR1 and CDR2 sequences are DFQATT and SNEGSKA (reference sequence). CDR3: CSTSRGTDTQYF. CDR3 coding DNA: TGCAGTACATCTAGGGGGACAGATACGCAGTATTTT.

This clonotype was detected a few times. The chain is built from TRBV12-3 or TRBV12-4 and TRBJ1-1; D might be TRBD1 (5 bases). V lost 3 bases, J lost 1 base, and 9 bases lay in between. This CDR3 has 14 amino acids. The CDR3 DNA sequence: TGTGCCAGCAGTTTCTTGACAGCGAACACTGAAGCTTTCTTT. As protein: CASSFLTANTEAFF.

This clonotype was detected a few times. The CDR3 spells CASSLSGGSVETQYF. CDR3 nucleotide sequence: TGTGCCAGCAGCTTAAGTGGCGGGAGCGTGGAGACCCAGTACTTC. V usage is TRBV7-3 and J usage is TRBJ2-5; 7 bases match TRBD2. The ends lost 1 base at V and 5 bases at J; junction bases unmatched: 7. The germline V gene has CDR1 SGHTA and CDR2 FQGTGA. CDR3 length: 15 amino acids. Supplemented by reference TRBV7-3 and TRBJ2-5, the full variable domain reads GAGVSQTPSNKVTEKGKYVELRCDPISGHTALYWYRQSLGQGPEFLIYFQGTGAADDSGLPNDRFFAVRPEGSVSTLKIQRTERGDSAVYLCASSLSGGSVETQYFGPGTRLLVL.